These T cell receptor beta chains were read from a single sample in a study of cytomegalovirus exposure and HLA in healthy donors. Only in-frame clones appear in the TCRdb table, and some are missing; sequencing was by immunoSEQ multiplex PCR. Of 100,000 or so clones listed, roughly 69% are singletons. The material sequenced was PBMCs. These receptors were taken from a human donor in good health. CDR3s leave out the opening cysteine and the closing phenylalanine or tryptophan. The order of the fields is V gene, CDR3 protein.

>TRBV30
AWSGGYEQY
>TRBV6-5
ASGPANTGELF
>TRBV4-1
ASSQGFSDSPLH
>TRBV7-3
ASSLLQRVGDGAF
>TRBV7-9
ASSFSKNTEAF
>TRBV4-2
ASSQDLLAATKNIQY
>TRBV14
ASSLSGARTTDTQY
>TRBV7-2
ASSDRQGAGYEQY
>TRBV19
ASSISPARGQGGSNQPQH
>TRBV30
AWNPGTGFGETQY
>TRBV15
ATSRDLGGSNNEQF
>TRBV18
ASSPRLAGGYEQY
>TRBV7-8
ASRTGTGGLGANVLT
>TRBV30
AWSVHRTNYGYT
>TRBV7-2
ASSPTGGVATEAF
>TRBV27
ASRKTGGPREQY
>TRBV6-5
ASSYTGGYGYT
>TRBV9
ASSVAPQRDTQY
>TRBV5-1
ASSLQGVYQF
>TRBV5-1
ASSLTSGSQDEQF
>TRBV7-2
ASSTRQLRTNYGYT
>TRBV30
ACSQGGYGYT
>TRBV5-1
ASSAQGTHSMNTEAF
>TRBV7-2
ASSWTGSGNTIY
>TRBV27
ASSTDRGNSPLH
>TRBV7-2
ASSRSSYEQY
>TRBV5-1
ASSLEWQGDSDTQY
>TRBV5-4
ASSRPSGTEAF
>TRBV6-5
ASNPGGRNEQF